Below are 30 T cell receptor beta chains sequenced from a single sample in a study of human CD8 memory T cell subsets. UMI-labeled 5' RACE generated the TCR beta libraries. TCRdb called the 5' RACE reads again in MiXCR, with one record for every CDR3 protein. Among thousands of distinct CDR3 sequences, about 3.8% were seen once, and the ten largest hold about 35%. The sequencing sample was made of CD8+ T cells from PBMCs. These receptors were collected from a human donor in good health.

This clonotype was recorded at least ten times. The chain joins TRBV6-6 to TRBJ2-3; possible D gene TRBD2, 5 bases. The germline gives CDR1 MNHNY, CDR2 SVGAGI (reference sequence). V was cut by 4 bases and J by 2 bases, with 10 bases left in between. The CDR3 loop spans 14 amino acids. CDR3 DNA sequence: TGTGCCAGCAGTTTAGCGCTATACACAGATACGCAGTATTTT. It encodes CASSLALYTDTQYF.

The table lists this clonotype with many counts. V gene TRBV7-8 combines with J gene TRBJ2-5; D ambiguous. Germline V gene data show CDR1 as SGHVS and CDR2 as FQNEAQ. Trimming removed 6 bases at V and 7 bases at J, with 12 bases between. CDR3 length: 12 amino acids. The CDR3 region has the DNA TGTGCCAGCAGAACGGACCTTGGGACCCAGTACTTC. Translating it yields CASRTDLGTQYF.

This clonotype was detected ten times or more. The chain recombines TRBV29-1 with TRBJ1-4; tentative D call: TRBD1 (5 bases). Germline V lookup: CDR1 SQVTM, CDR2 ANQGSEA. Trimming shortened V by 5 bases and J by 6 bases, and 10 bases separated the two germline ends. The CDR3 loop spans 12 amino acids. The CDR3 DNA reads as TGCAGCGTTTGGGGGGTGGATGAAAAACTGTTTTTT. Protein: CSVWGVDEKLFF.

The sample holds many counts of this clonotype. The rearrangement links TRBV2 to TRBJ2-1, with D unresolved. Between the trimmed V and J ends, which lost 6 bases and 2 bases, there was a span of 5 bases. CDR3 length equals 12 residues. Germline lookup yields CDR1 SNHLY and CDR2 FYNNEI. As DNA, the CDR3 is TGTGCCAGCAGAGGGCCCTACAATGAGCAGTTCTTC. This codes for CASRGPYNEQFF.

This clonotype was observed many times. The J gene is TRBJ2-5, the V gene TRBV5-1, with D possibly being TRBD1 (6 bases). Trimming removed 4 bases from V and 1 base from J, with 8 bases in between. Germline CDR1 is SGHRS and CDR2 is YFSETQ. The CDR3 has 13 amino acids. The CDR3, as DNA: TGCGCCAGCAGCCCGGACAGCCAAGAGACCCAGTACTTC. This codes for CASSPDSQETQYF.

This clonotype appeared many times. The rearrangement links TRBV19 to TRBJ1-1, with D uncertain. The CDR3 is 13 residues long. V was clipped by 1 base and J by 2 bases, with 5 bases between them. The germline gives CDR1 LNHDA, CDR2 SQIVND (reference sequence). CDR3 nucleotides: TGTGCCAGTAGTATAGTTCGAAACACTGAAGCTTTCTTT. Translated: CASSIVRNTEAFF.

This clonotype was counted ten times or more. The chain couples TRBV12-3 or TRBV12-4 to TRBJ2-1, with 7 bases matching TRBD1. V lost 5 bases to trimming and J lost 0 bases; unmatched junction nucleotides: 4. The CDR3 totals 15 residues. CDR3 nucleotides: TGTGCCAGCAGTCCGACAGGGCGCTCCTACAATGAGCAGTTCTTC. Translated, it gives CASSPTGRSYNEQFF.

This clonotype was seen at least ten times. The CDR3 region has the DNA TGCAGCGTTGAAGGTGGACAGGGGGTCGACAATGAGCAGTTCTTC. Its protein is CSVEGGQGVDNEQFF. The chain carries TRBV29-1 and TRBJ2-1, with 10 bases identical to TRBD1. The CDR3 has 15 amino acids. CDR1 and CDR2 from the germline V gene are SQVTM and ANQGSEA. V lost 1 base and J lost 5; bases outside the gene matches: 5.

This clonotype was counted only a few times. V usage is TRBV18 and J usage is TRBJ2-3; weak D call: TRBD2 (5 bases). The CDR3 is 13 amino acids. V dropped 3 bases and J dropped 4 bases, with 8 bases sitting between them. CDR1 and CDR2 (germline): KGHSH, LQKENI. CDR3 loop: CASSPEDPDTQYF. The DNA for the CDR3 is TGTGCCAGCTCACCGGAGGACCCAGATACGCAGTATTTT.

The chain recombines TRBV9 with TRBJ2-3, with a possible D match to TRBD1 (5 bases). CDR3 size: 16 residues. The germline CDR1 and CDR2 sequences are SGDLS and YYNGEE. Trimming removed 5 bases from V and 6 bases from J, with 22 bases in between. Here the CDR3 DNA reads TGTGCCAGCAGTGAATCTCCTAACAGGATGCGGGATACGCAGTATTTT. Protein sequence: CASSESPNRMRDTQYF.

This clonotype was observed many times. V usage is TRBV7-8 and J usage is TRBJ2-1; no clear D. Germline CDR1 is SGHVS and CDR2 is FQNEAQ. Trimming left V 3 bases short and J 0 bases short, with 9 bases between. The CDR3 contains 15 residues. CDR3 DNA: TGTGCCAGCAGCTTTCTCGCGAGCTCCTACAATGAGCAGTTCTTC. Amino acid sequence: CASSFLASSYNEQFF.

This clonotype was seen ten or more times. This sequence joins TRBV20-1 and TRBJ1-2; a possible D gene is TRBD1 (5 bases). This CDR3 is 21 amino acids long. Trimming cost V 1 base and J 3 bases, with 33 bases left between them. CDR1 and CDR2 from the germline V gene are DFQATT and SNEGSKA (reference sequence). The CDR3 coding sequence is TGCAGTGCTAGAGGGGCCCCTTACAGGAACCCTAAACATATGAATTACTATGGCTACACCTTC. Its translation: CSARGAPYRNPKHMNYYGYTF.

This clonotype was counted many times. The chain couples TRBV6-5 to TRBJ2-6; D remains unclear. The CDR3 length is 14 residues. V was trimmed by 6 bases and J by 4 bases, leaving 10 bases between them. Looked up from germline, CDR1 is MNHEY and CDR2 is SVGAGI. The CDR3 sequence: CASSPYPGANVLTF. CDR3 nucleotides: TGTGCCAGCAGCCCCTATCCCGGGGCCAACGTCCTGACTTTC.

The V gene is TRBV11-1, the J gene TRBJ2-7; TRBD1 matches at 7 bases. The CDR3 spans 14 residues. The germline CDR1 and CDR2 sequences are SGHAT and FQDESV (reference sequence). The V and J ends lost 5 bases and 5 bases, in that order; junction bases with no gene match: 9. CDR3 protein: CASSPPNRGHEQYF. DNA of the CDR3: TGTGCCAGCAGCCCCCCTAACAGGGGCCACGAGCAGTACTTC.

This clonotype counts as large. DNA of the CDR3: TGCAGTGCTAGAGGGGACAGGGGACACGAGCAGTACTTC. Encoded protein: CSARGDRGHEQYF. The chain carries TRBV20-1 and TRBJ2-7, with 10 bases matching TRBD1. This CDR3 comprises 13 residues. J gave up 5 bases and V 1 base, and 2 bases lay outside the gene matches. From germline, CDR1 is DFQATT and CDR2 SNEGSKA (reference sequence).

This clonotype is medium-sized. The V and J genes are TRBV12-3 or TRBV12-4 and TRBJ2-7, with TRBD1 matching 10 bases. V lost 6 bases to trimming and J lost 5 bases; unmatched junction nucleotides: 7. The CDR3 totals 14 residues. The CDR3 is CASRPGQGLNEQYF. The CDR3 nucleotides are TGTGCCAGCAGACCGGGACAGGGGTTAAACGAGCAGTACTTC.

This clonotype was recorded many times. The V and J genes are TRBV12-3 or TRBV12-4 and TRBJ2-5; 12 nucleotides align to TRBD1. This CDR3 is built from 16 residues. With 8 bases clipped from V and 3 bases from J, the junction kept 10 bases outside the gene matches. Written as DNA, the CDR3 is TGTGCCAGCGCCTCCGGGGACAGGGGGCGGAAAGAGACCCAGTACTTC. This encodes CASASGDRGRKETQYF.

This clonotype was recorded at least ten times. This chain connects TRBV6-2 or TRBV6-3 to TRBJ2-3; D gene unclear. Deletions cut 2 bases from V and 2 bases from J, with 11 bases between. In germline, CDR1 is MNHEY, CDR2 SVGEGT. The CDR3 has 15 amino acids. The CDR3 spells CASSYPPRLTDTQYF. The CDR3 DNA sequence: TGTGCCAGCAGTTACCCCCCGAGACTCACAGATACGCAGTATTTT.

This chain joins TRBV29-1 and TRBJ2-6, with D perhaps TRBD1 or TRBD2 (5 bases each). This CDR3 region has 18 residues. V shed 6 bases and J shed 4 bases, with 25 bases lying between them. Per germline, CDR1 SQVTM and CDR2 ANQGSEA. CDR3 residues: CSVIPSGTALSGANVLTF. The DNA for the CDR3 is TGCAGCGTGATCCCCTCCGGGACGGCCCTTTCGGGGGCCAACGTCCTGACTTTC. Using reference TRBV29-1 and TRBJ2-6 for the parts outside the CDR3, the full variable domain is SAVISQKPSRDICQRGTSLTIQCQVDSQVTMMFWYRQQPGQSLTLIATANQGSEATYESGFVIDKFPISRPNLTFSTLTVSNMSPEDSSIYLCSVIPSGTALSGANVLTFGAGSRLTVL.

This clonotype was counted ten times or more. This chain connects TRBV11-2 to TRBJ2-7; 8 bases match TRBD2. The germline V gene has CDR1 SGHAT and CDR2 FQNNGV. The CDR3 contains 16 residues. The V and J ends lost 5 bases and 0 bases, in that order; junction bases with no gene match: 9. CDR3 residues: CASSPYSGILSYEQYF. CDR3 DNA: TGTGCCAGCAGCCCATATAGCGGGATCCTCTCCTACGAGCAGTACTTC.

This clonotype was seen ten or more times. The V call is TRBV13, the J call TRBJ1-4; D is unresolved. The CDR3 covers 13 residues. CDR1 is PRHDT and CDR2 is FYEKMQ in the germline V gene (reference sequence). Trimming took 5 bases from V and 8 from J, leaving 12 bases between them. The CDR3 nucleotides read TGTGCCAGCAGCCGCGGGTTAGAGGAAAAACTGTTTTTT. Protein: CASSRGLEEKLFF.

Relative to its sample, this clonotype is medium-sized (0.01 to 0.1%). The V gene is TRBV10-2, the J gene TRBJ1-1, with a possible D match to TRBD1 (5 bases). Trimming shortened V by 7 bases and J by 4 bases, and 13 bases separated the two germline ends. CDR1 and CDR2 from the germline V gene are WSHSY and SAAADI. CDR3 length: 13 amino acids. The CDR3 loop reads CASTSGLFTEAFF. The CDR3 DNA is TGCGCCAGCACCTCAGGGCTGTTCACTGAAGCTTTCTTT.

V and J are TRBV28 and TRBJ2-1; a weak D match, TRBD2 (6 bases). The CDR3 sequence is 16 residues long. The V end was cut by 4 bases, the J end by 3 bases, with 16 bases between. CDR1 is MDHEN and CDR2 is SYDVKM in the germline V gene. This CDR3 reads CASSSISGVDYNEQFF. The CDR3 DNA reads TGTGCCAGCAGTTCCATATCGGGAGTAGACTACAATGAGCAGTTCTTC.

This clonotype was seen a few times. This chain links TRBV5-1 with TRBJ2-1; 12 nucleotides line up with TRBD2. The CDR3 is 17 residues long. J gave up 4 bases and V 0 bases, and 5 bases lay outside the gene matches. The germline V gene encodes CDR1 SGHRS and CDR2 YFSETQ. The CDR3 loop reads CASSLASGGARYNEQFF. Written as DNA, the CDR3 is TGCGCCAGCAGCTTGGCTAGCGGGGGGGCCCGTTACAATGAGCAGTTCTTC.

This clonotype was seen many times. This chain connects TRBV7-9 to TRBJ2-2, with TRBD2 matching 11 bases. In germline, CDR1 is SEHNR, CDR2 FQNEAQ (reference sequence). V lost 5 bases to trimming and J lost 4 bases; unmatched junction nucleotides: 6. This CDR3 is built from 16 residues. The CDR3 protein is CASSPTSGSRTGELFF. The DNA of the CDR3 is TGTGCCAGCAGCCCTACTAGCGGGAGTCGCACCGGGGAGCTGTTTTTT.

Remarks on this clonotype: The junction shows a germline mismatch at one end, possibly a read error. The rearrangement uses TRBV4-2 and TRBJ1-4; D gene unclear. The CDR3 extends over 13 amino acids. Germline-derived CDR1 and CDR2 are LGHNA and YNFKEQ. In nucleotides, the CDR3 is TGTGCCAGCAGCCAAGAGAAATCTGAAAATCTGTTTTTT. Translated, it gives CASSQEKSENLFF.

The chain has TRBV19 and TRBJ2-7; no definite D call. The CDR3 is 13 residues long. CDR1 and CDR2 from the germline V gene are LNHDA and SQIVND (reference sequence). The V end lost 5 bases, the J end lost 0 bases, and 8 bases lay between the germline ends. CDR3 sequence: CASSSPVSYEQYF. In nucleotides, the CDR3 is TGTGCCAGTAGTTCCCCGGTCTCCTACGAGCAGTACTTC.

This clonotype was counted many times. The rearrangement uses TRBV28 and TRBJ1-1; maybe TRBD1 (5 bases). The V end was cut by 1 base, the J end by 2 bases, with 11 bases between. The CDR3 contains 15 residues. The germline gives CDR1 MDHEN, CDR2 SYDVKM. The DNA for the CDR3 is TGTGCCAGCAGTTTATACAGGTTCGCTAACACTGAAGCTTTCTTT. Translated, it gives CASSLYRFANTEAFF.

V usage is TRBV9 and J usage is TRBJ2-1; 14 bases align to TRBD2. V dropped 3 bases and J dropped 8; count of bases not matched to a gene: 16. The CDR3 consists of 19 residues. Looked up from germline, CDR1 is SGDLS and CDR2 is YYNGEE. DNA for the CDR3: TGTGCCAGCAGCGGGCACGTTAAGACTAGCGGGAGGGCCCACGATGAGCAGTTCTTC. Its protein is CASSGHVKTSGRAHDEQFF.

The V call is TRBV27, the J call TRBJ2-1; D uncertain. The CDR3 totals 12 residues. Germline values: CDR1 MNHEY, CDR2 SMNVEV (reference sequence). Trimming shortened V by 5 bases and J by 8 bases, and 10 bases separated the two germline ends. In nucleotides, the CDR3 is TGTGCCAGCAGTCCCATCGGCGATGAGCAGTTCTTC. Its protein product is CASSPIGDEQFF.